Shown below are 5 T cell receptor beta chains from a single sample sequenced in a study of blood T cell repertoires in COVID-19. The protocol was immunoSEQ multiplex PCR, while the TCRdb copy is restricted to in-frame clones and leaves out a portion. The sample lists 200,000 to 250,000 clones; 80% were seen once. Material for sequencing was peripheral blood. The origin of the receptors is a woman aged 70-85 years with acute or convalescent COVID-19.

V is TRBV2 and J is TRBJ2-1; 7 bases agree with TRBD2. Trimming cost V 4 bases and J 10 bases; bases outside gene matches: 10. In germline, CDR1 is SNHLY, CDR2 FYNNEI. The CDR3 is made up of 14 amino acids. The CDR3 region is CASSVRERSYEQFF. The CDR3 nucleotides are TGTGCCAGCAGTGTGCGGGAGAGGTCCTACGAGCAGTTCTTC.

J is TRBJ2-7 and V is TRBV14, with D tentatively TRBD2 (5 bases). Trimming pared 4 bases from V and 0 bases from J, leaving 7 bases between. This CDR3 is built from 13 residues. CDR1 SGHDN and CDR2 FVKESK come from the germline V gene. CDR3 sequence reads: CASSRGVSYEQYF. CDR3 nucleotides: TGTGCCAGCAGCCGGGGAGTCTCCTACGAGCAGTACTTC.

This sequence joins TRBV7-2 and TRBJ2-1; TRBD2 aligns across 8 bases. The CDR3 is 15 amino acids. CDR1 is SGHTA and CDR2 is FQGNSA in the germline V gene. With V trimmed by 4 bases and J by 5 bases, 7 bases remained unmatched. In DNA, the CDR3 is TGTGCCAGCAGCTCAGACGGACTAGCAGACAATGAGCAGTTCTTC. Its protein is CASSSDGLADNEQFF.

The rearrangement uses TRBV11-3 and TRBJ2-3; possible D gene TRBD1, 5 bases. The V end lost 3 bases, the J end lost 5 bases, and 12 bases lay between the germline ends. Germline assignment: CDR1 SGHNT and CDR2 YENEEA. The CDR3 covers 14 residues. The CDR3: CASSLSRAKDTQYF. The CDR3 DNA reads as TGTGCCAGCAGCTTGAGCAGGGCCAAAGATACGCAGTATTTT.

The rearrangement links TRBV28 to TRBJ2-5; 7 nucleotides match TRBD2. Trimming cost V 4 bases and J 3 bases; bases outside gene matches: 5. Per germline, CDR1 MDHEN and CDR2 SYDVKM. This CDR3 has 14 residues. The CDR3 loop is CASSSRGREETQYF. The CDR3 nucleotides are TGTGCCAGCAGTTCCCGGGGGAGGGAAGAGACCCAGTACTTC.